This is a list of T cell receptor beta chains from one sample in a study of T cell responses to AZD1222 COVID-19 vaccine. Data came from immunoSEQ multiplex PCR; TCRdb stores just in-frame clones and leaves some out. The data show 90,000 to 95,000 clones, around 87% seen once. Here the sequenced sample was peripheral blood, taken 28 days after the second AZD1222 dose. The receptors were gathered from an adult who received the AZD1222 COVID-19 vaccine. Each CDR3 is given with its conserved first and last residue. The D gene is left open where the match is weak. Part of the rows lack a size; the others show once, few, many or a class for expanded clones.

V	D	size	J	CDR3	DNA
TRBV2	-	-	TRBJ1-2	CASTRTAYGYTF	TGTGCCAGCACTCGGACAGCCTATGGCTACACCTTC
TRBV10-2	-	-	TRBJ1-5	CASSVRVEQPQHF	TGCGCCAGCAGTGTCCGGGTGGAACAGCCCCAGCATTTT
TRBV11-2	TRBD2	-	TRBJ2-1	CASSLGASGRVSEQFF	TGTGCCAGCAGCTTAGGGGCTAGCGGGAGGGTAAGTGAGCAGTTCTTC
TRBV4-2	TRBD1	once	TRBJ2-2	CASSPSDRDTGELIF	TGTGCCAGCAGCCCGTCCGACAGGGACACCGGGGAGTTGATTTTT
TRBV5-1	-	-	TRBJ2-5	CASSTGPQETQYF	TGCGCCAGCAGTACGGGGCCGCAAGAGACCCAGTACTTC
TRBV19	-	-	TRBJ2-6	CASNREPGANVLTF	TGTGCCAGTAATAGGGAGCCTGGGGCCAACGTCCTGACTTTC
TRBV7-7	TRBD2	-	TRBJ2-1	CASSSGTSGNNEQFF	TGTGCTAGCAGTTCCGGGACTAGCGGTAACAATGAGCAGTTCTTC
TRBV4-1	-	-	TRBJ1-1	CASSLRSRLENTEAFF	TGCGCCAGCAGCCTCCGCTCTCGGTTAGAGAACACTGAAGCTTTCTTT
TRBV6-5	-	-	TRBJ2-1	CASTQGVDNEQFF	TGTGCCAGCACCCAGGGTGTTGACAATGAGCAGTTCTTC
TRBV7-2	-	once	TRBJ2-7	CASSFDGNSYEQYF	TGTGCCAGCAGCTTCGACGGGAACTCCTACGAGCAGTACTTC
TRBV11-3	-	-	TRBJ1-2	CASSSVAGYTF	TGTGCCAGCAGCTCCGTCGCTGGCTACACCTTC
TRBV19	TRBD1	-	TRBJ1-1	CASRIEGQLNTEAFF	TGTGCCAGCCGGATCGAGGGACAGTTAAACACTGAAGCTTTCTTT
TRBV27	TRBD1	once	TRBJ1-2	CASSPRDRLEGYTF	TGTGCCAGCAGCCCCCGGGACAGACTTGAAGGCTACACCTTC
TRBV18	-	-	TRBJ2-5	CASSPTQRQETQYF	TGTGCCAGCTCACCAACCCAGCGCCAAGAGACCCAGTACTTC
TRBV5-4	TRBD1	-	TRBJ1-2	CASSTRTGGYGYTF	TGTGCCAGCAGCACCAGGACAGGGGGCTATGGCTACACCTTC
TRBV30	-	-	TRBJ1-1	CAWIARETTEAFF	TGTGCCTGGATTGCCAGGGAAACCACTGAAGCTTTCTTT
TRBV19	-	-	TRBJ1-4	CASTMLIGGKLFF	TGTGCCAGTACCATGCTAATCGGGGGAAAACTGTTTTTT
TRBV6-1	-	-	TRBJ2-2	CASSGETGFGTGELFF	TGTGCCAGCAGTGGCGAAACAGGGTTCGGCACCGGGGAGCTGTTTTTT
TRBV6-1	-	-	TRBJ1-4	CASSDFAGATNEKLFF	TGTGCCAGCAGTGATTTCGCAGGTGCAACTAATGAAAAACTGTTTTTT
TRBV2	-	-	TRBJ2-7	CASSEVRGTYEQYF	TGTGCCAGCAGTGAAGTACGGGGAACCTACGAGCAGTACTTC
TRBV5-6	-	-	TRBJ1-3	CASSMGRRGNTIYF	TGTGCCAGCAGCATGGGACGGAGGGGAAACACCATATATTTT
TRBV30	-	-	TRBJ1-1	CAWGDLNTEAFF	TGTGCCTGGGGGGATCTGAACACTGAAGCTTTCTTT
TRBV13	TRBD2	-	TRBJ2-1	CASSLLGLAGGPYNEQFF	TGTGCCAGCAGCTTACTCGGACTAGCGGGGGGGCCCTACAATGAGCAGTTCTTC
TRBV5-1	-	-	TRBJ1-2	CASSYGGGTANYGYTF	TGCGCCAGCAGCTATGGAGGTGGCACCGCTAACTATGGCTACACCTTC
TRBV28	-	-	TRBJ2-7	CASTSTAYEQYF	TGTGCCAGCACATCAACCGCCTACGAGCAGTACTTC
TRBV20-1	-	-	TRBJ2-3	CSAAMTDTQYF	TGCAGTGCGGCGATGACAGATACGCAGTATTTT
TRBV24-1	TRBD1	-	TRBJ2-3	CATSDLQGADTQYF	TGTGCCACCAGTGATTTGCAGGGGGCGGATACGCAGTATTTT
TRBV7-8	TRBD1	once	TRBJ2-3	CASSFLWTGGDTDTQYF	TGTGCCAGCAGCTTCTTATGGACAGGGGGCGACACAGATACGCAGTATTTT
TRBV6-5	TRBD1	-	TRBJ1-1	CASSPGTALIEAFF	TGTGCCAGCAGCCCCGGGACAGCCCTAATTGAAGCTTTCTTT
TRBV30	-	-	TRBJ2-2	CAWSTGIANTGELFF	TGTGCCTGGTCTACAGGGATCGCGAACACCGGGGAGCTGTTTTTT
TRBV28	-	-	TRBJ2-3	CASSWVRGTQYF	TGTGCCAGCAGTTGGGTCCGGGGTACGCAGTATTTT
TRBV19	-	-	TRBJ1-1	CASSISPPGTDTEAFF	TGTGCCAGTAGTATATCCCCCCCGGGGACGGACACTGAAGCTTTCTTT
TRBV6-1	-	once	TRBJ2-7	CASSEAPTAYEQYF	TGTGCCAGCAGTGAAGCGCCGACAGCCTACGAGCAGTACTTC
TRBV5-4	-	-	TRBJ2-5	CASSLDRVSEETQYF	TGTGCCAGCAGCTTGGACAGGGTGTCGGAAGAGACCCAGTACTTC
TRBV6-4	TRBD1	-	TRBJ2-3	CARRTGSTDTQYF	TGTGCCAGAAGGACAGGGAGCACAGATACGCAGTATTTT
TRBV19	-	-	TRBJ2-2	CASRTDTNTGELFF	TGTGCCAGTAGGACAGATACGAACACCGGGGAGCTGTTTTTT
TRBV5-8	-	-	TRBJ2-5	CASTSPVAGAHEETQYF	TGTGCCAGCACCTCCCCGGTGGCGGGGGCCCATGAAGAGACCCAGTACTTC
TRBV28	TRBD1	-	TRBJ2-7	CASSPGQSPYEQYF	TGTGCCAGCAGTCCGGGACAGAGCCCCTACGAGCAGTACTTC
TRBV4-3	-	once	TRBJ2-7	CASSQDSTAYEQYF	TGCGCCAGCAGCCAAGATAGCACAGCCTACGAGCAGTACTTC
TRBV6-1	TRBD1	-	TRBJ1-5	CASSSTDRANQPQHF	TGTGCCAGCAGTTCGACGGACAGGGCGAATCAGCCCCAGCATTTT
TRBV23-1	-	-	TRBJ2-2	CASSQSSWGMRATGELFF	TGCGCCAGCAGTCAATCATCTTGGGGGATGAGGGCCACCGGGGAGCTGTTTTTT
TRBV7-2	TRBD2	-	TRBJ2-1	CASSLPGLAGNEQFF	TGTGCCAGCAGCTTGCCGGGACTAGCGGGCAATGAGCAGTTCTTC
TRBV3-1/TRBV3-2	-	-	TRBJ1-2	CASSQGQWLADNYVYTF	TGTGCCAGCAGCCAAGGGCAGTGGTTGGCAGATAATTATGTCTACACCTTC
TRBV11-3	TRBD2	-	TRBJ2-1	CASSLETSGYNEQFF	TGTGCCAGCAGCTTAGAGACTAGCGGTTACAATGAGCAGTTCTTC
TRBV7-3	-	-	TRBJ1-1	CASSLGANTEAFF	TGTGCCAGCAGCTTAGGGGCCAACACTGAAGCTTTCTTT
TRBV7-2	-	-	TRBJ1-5	CASSLSVAQPQHF	TGTGCCAGCAGCTTATCCGTCGCTCAGCCCCAGCATTTT
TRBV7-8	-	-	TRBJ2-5	CASSIGLIAETQYF	TGTGCCAGCAGCATCGGTTTGATCGCAGAGACCCAGTACTTC
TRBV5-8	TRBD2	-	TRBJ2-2	CASSFPLAGNVPGELFF	TGTGCCAGCAGCTTCCCATTAGCGGGGAACGTACCCGGGGAGCTGTTTTTT
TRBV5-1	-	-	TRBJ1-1	CASSGGQPLGYTEAFF	TGCGCCAGCAGCGGTGGACAGCCCCTGGGGTACACTGAAGCTTTCTTT
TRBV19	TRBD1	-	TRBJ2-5	CASSILGTGVETQYF	TGTGCCAGTAGTATATTAGGGACAGGGGTGGAGACCCAGTACTTC
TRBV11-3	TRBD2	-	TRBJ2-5	CASSPAGGPETQYF	TGTGCCAGCAGCCCAGCGGGGGGGCCGGAGACCCAGTACTTC
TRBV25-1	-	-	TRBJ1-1	CASRDRLNTEAFF	TGTGCCAGCAGGGACAGACTGAACACTGAAGCTTTCTTT
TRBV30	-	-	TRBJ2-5	CATKGQETQYF	TGTGCGACGAAGGGGCAAGAGACCCAGTACTTC
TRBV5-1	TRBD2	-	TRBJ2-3	CASSWTSGTDTQYF	TGCGCCAGCAGCTGGACTAGCGGGACAGATACGCAGTATTTT
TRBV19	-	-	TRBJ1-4	CASSGRDDEKLFF	TGTGCCAGTAGTGGCCGGGACGACGAAAAACTGTTTTTT